The 26 T cell receptor beta chains below all came from one sample that was sequenced in a study of CD8 T cells in ankylosing spondylitis. TCRdb re-called the 5' RACE reads through MiXCR, storing one row per CDR3 protein. The table includes approximately 150,000 distinct CDR3 sequences, about 32% detected once. Sequencing used synovial fluid, either unsorted or a sorted T cell fraction (not recorded which). The receptors here all came from a male donor with ankylosing spondylitis.

V gene TRBV20-1 combines with J gene TRBJ2-1; D may match TRBD1 or TRBD2 (6 bases each). The V end was cut by 1 base, the J end by 7 bases, with 14 bases between. This CDR3 has 14 amino acids. The germline V gene has CDR1 DFQATT and CDR2 SNEGSKA (reference sequence). The CDR3 protein is CSARVRTGANEQFF. The CDR3 bases are TGCAGTGCTAGAGTCAGAACGGGGGCGAATGAGCAGTTCTTC.

This clonotype was picked up a small number of times. This chain connects TRBV4-3 to TRBJ2-7; D might be TRBD2 (7 bases). Germline V gives CDR1 LGHNA, CDR2 YSLEER. Trimming pared 0 bases from V and 3 bases from J, leaving 12 bases between. CDR3 size: 15 residues. The CDR3 is CASSQDFGGLYEQYF. The CDR3 DNA is TGCGCCAGCAGCCAAGATTTCGGGGGGCTCTACGAGCAGTACTTC.

Many counts were recorded for this clonotype. The J gene is TRBJ1-2, the V gene TRBV5-6; a weak D match, TRBD1 (5 bases). Trimming shortened V by 3 bases and J by 3 bases, and 9 bases separated the two germline ends. The CDR3 covers 13 residues. The germline V gene encodes CDR1 SGHDT and CDR2 YYEEEE. CDR3 protein: CASSSDTDYGYTF. The CDR3 DNA reads as TGTGCCAGCAGCTCGGACACGGACTATGGCTACACCTTC.

A few counts support this clonotype. This chain uses TRBV28 with TRBJ2-5; the D is unclear. This CDR3 is 16 amino acids long. CDR1 is MDHEN, CDR2 SYDVKM, per germline. V lost 3 bases and J lost 1, with 15 bases in between. CDR3 bases: TGTGCCAGCAGTTTCCCGTCCATGCGCCGCCAAGAGACCCAGTACTTC. Translating it yields CASSFPSMRRQETQYF.

This clonotype has a count of ten or more. The chain links TRBV4-3 to TRBJ2-5, with D perhaps matching TRBD1 or TRBD2 (6 bases each). The germline V and J ends were trimmed by 0 bases and 5 bases, with 19 bases remaining between them. CDR1 and CDR2 (germline): LGHNA, YSLEER. The CDR3 has 17 amino acids. This chain's CDR3 is CASSQDIPLGGLETQYF. As DNA, the CDR3 is TGCGCCAGCAGCCAAGATATCCCTCTAGGGGGGCTTGAGACCCAGTACTTC.

This chain links TRBV5-1 with TRBJ1-2; unclear D gene. V was clipped by 1 base and J by 3 bases, with 7 bases between them. The CDR3 sequence is 13 residues long. The germline CDR1 and CDR2 sequences are SGHRS and YFSETQ. The CDR3 spells CASSLMLHYGYTF. The CDR3 DNA follows: TGCGCCAGCAGCTTGATGTTACACTATGGCTACACCTTC.

V and J are TRBV28 and TRBJ2-7; tentatively, D is TRBD1 or TRBD2 (5 bases each). CDR1 and CDR2 from the germline V gene are MDHEN and SYDVKM. V dropped 8 bases and J dropped 0 bases, with 11 bases sitting between them. This CDR3 comprises 13 residues. CDR3 protein: CASGDPPSYEQYF. In DNA, the CDR3 is TGTGCCAGCGGGGACCCCCCCTCCTACGAGCAGTACTTC.

Only a few counts were recorded for this clonotype. The V gene is TRBV28, the J gene TRBJ2-5; tentative D call: TRBD1 (6 bases). The V end was cut by 6 bases, the J end by 2 bases, with 10 bases between. The CDR3 has 13 amino acids. CDR1 and CDR2 (germline): MDHEN, SYDVKM. The CDR3 DNA follows: TGTGCCAGCAGGAAGACAGGACAAGAGACCCAGTACTTC. It translates to CASRKTGQETQYF.

The chain links TRBV20-1 to TRBJ2-2; the D is unclear. CDR1 is DFQATT, CDR2 SNEGSKA, per germline (reference sequence). The V and J ends lost 3 bases and 1 base respectively, with 3 bases between them. This CDR3 is 12 amino acids long. CDR3 nucleotide sequence: TGCAGTGCTAGCCAGAACACCGGGGAGCTGTTTTTT. Protein product: CSASQNTGELFF.

The J gene is TRBJ2-4, the V gene TRBV5-8, with TRBD2 as a possible D gene (6 bases). The CDR3 has 14 residues. Germline lookup yields CDR1 SGHTS and CDR2 YDEGEE. Between the trimmed V and J ends, which lost 6 bases and 3 bases, there was a span of 13 bases. The CDR3 DNA reads as TGTGCCAGCAAGGGACTCAGACACAAAAACATTCAGTACTTC. Translating gives CASKGLRHKNIQYF. Filled out from reference TRBV5-8 and TRBJ2-4, the complete variable domain reads EAGVTQSPTHLIKTRGQQATLRCSPISGHTSVYWYQQALGLGLQFLLWYDEGEERNRGNFPPRFSGRQFPNYSSELNVNALELEDSALYLCASKGLRHKNIQYFGAGTRLSVL.

This clonotype was counted a few times. J is TRBJ2-3 and V is TRBV3-1; the D gene is possibly TRBD2 (5 bases). CDR3 length: 13 residues. V was shortened by 4 bases and J by 15 bases, with 20 bases between the two germline ends. The germline gives CDR1 LGHDT, CDR2 YNNKEL (reference sequence). The CDR3 protein is CASSLEGAEPAYF. CDR3 coding DNA: TGTGCCAGCAGCCTAGAGGGTGCGGAGCCAGCTTATTTT.

There are a few counts of this clonotype. The chain employs TRBV2 and TRBJ2-5, with D perhaps TRBD1 (6 bases). The CDR3 contains 14 residues. Between the trimmed V and J ends, which lost 6 bases and 2 bases, there was a span of 13 bases. Per germline, CDR1 SNHLY and CDR2 FYNNEI. DNA for the CDR3: TGTGCCAGCAGCGGCAGGGGAATTCAAGAGACCCAGTACTTC. This encodes CASSGRGIQETQYF.

This clonotype was recorded a few times. V gene TRBV5-4 combines with J gene TRBJ2-1; D tentatively reads TRBD1 or TRBD2 (6 bases each). The V gene's germline CDR1 is SGHNT and CDR2 YYREEE (reference sequence). The CDR3 is 14 residues long. V lost 0 bases and J 5 bases, leaving 9 bases between the germline ends. CDR3 region: CASSLGRGNNEQFF. The CDR3 DNA reads as TGTGCCAGCAGCTTGGGGAGGGGGAACAATGAGCAGTTCTTC.

This chain uses TRBV20-1 with TRBJ1-6; TRBD1 matches at 7 bases. The V gene end was trimmed by 5 bases and the J gene end by 5 bases; junction bases not matched to a gene: 24. Germline assignment: CDR1 DFQATT and CDR2 SNEGSKA (reference sequence). CDR3 size: 20 residues. The CDR3 coding sequence is TGCAGTGCTGGCAAAACAGGGGCTGCGGCGGGGGGGAGGAATAATTCACCCCTCCACTTT. Translated, it gives CSAGKTGAAAGGRNNSPLHF.

The V gene is TRBV5-1, the J gene TRBJ1-2, with 7 positions matching TRBD1. Per germline, CDR1 SGHRS and CDR2 YFSETQ. This CDR3 comprises 14 residues. V was clipped by 6 bases and J by 8 bases; unmatched bases: 13. CDR3 DNA sequence: TGCGCCAGCACCATTGGACAGGCATCAGGAGGCTACACCTTC. Encoded protein: CASTIGQASGGYTF. Looking up the rest from reference TRBV5-1 and TRBJ1-2 gives the full variable domain: KAGVTQTPRYLIKTRGQQVTLSCSPISGHRSVSWYQQTPGQGLQFLFEYFSETQRNKGNFPGRFSGRQFSNSRSEMNVSTLELGDSALYLCASTIGQASGGYTFGSGTRLTVV.

This clonotype is medium-sized (0.01 to 0.1%). The chain employs TRBV12-3 or TRBV12-4 and TRBJ1-3; no definite D call. V was pared by 6 bases and J by 0 bases, with 12 bases between. This CDR3 is 15 amino acids long. The CDR3 spells CASRPDGRSGNTIYF. The CDR3 DNA is TGTGCCAGCAGGCCGGACGGTCGCTCTGGAAACACCATATATTTT.

A single count supports this clonotype. V usage is TRBV5-6 and J usage is TRBJ1-6, with TRBD1 matching 9 bases. Germline lookup yields CDR1 SGHDT and CDR2 YYEEEE. J lost 6 bases, V lost 4 bases, and 2 bases had no gene match. The length of the CDR3 is 14 residues. CDR3 DNA: TGTGCCAGCAGCAAGGACAGGGGTAATTCACCCCTCCACTTT. Translated: CASSKDRGNSPLHF. The full variable domain, in which reference TRBV5-6 and TRBJ1-6 provide the parts outside the CDR3, is DAGVTQSPTHLIKTRGQQVTLRCSPKSGHDTVSWYQQALGQGPQFIFQYYEEEERQRGNFPDRFSGHQFPNYSSELNVNALLLGDSALYLCASSKDRGNSPLHFGNGTRLTVT.

The chain uses TRBV12-3 or TRBV12-4 and TRBJ2-5, with 7 bases fitting TRBD1. The CDR3 extends over 14 amino acids. J was trimmed by 1 base and V by 2 bases; bases with no gene match: 1. In DNA, the CDR3 is TGTGCCAGCAGTTTATCAGGGGGCCAAGAGACCCAGTACTTC. Its protein product is CASSLSGGQETQYF.

This chain joins TRBV6-5 and TRBJ2-1; 16 positions agree with TRBD2. Germline CDR1 and CDR2: MNHEY and SVGAGI. The CDR3 runs 19 residues. V shed 4 bases and J 4 bases; nucleotides not matched to a gene: 10. The CDR3 loop is CASSWGTSGGAWVYNEQFF. CDR3 bases: TGTGCCAGCAGTTGGGGGACTAGCGGGGGGGCCTGGGTATACAATGAGCAGTTCTTC.

This clonotype came up a few times. The chain uses TRBV11-3 and TRBJ2-1; weak D call: TRBD1 (5 bases). Germline loops: CDR1 SGHNT, CDR2 YENEEA. This CDR3 has 14 amino acids. V lost 4 bases and J lost 5, with 12 bases in between. As DNA, the CDR3 is TGTGCCAGCAGCTCCCAGGGCATCGACAATGAGCAGTTCTTC. Amino acids: CASSSQGIDNEQFF.

This clonotype is medium-sized within its sample. The V call is TRBV7-9, the J call TRBJ2-5, with D hard to call. The V gene's germline CDR1 is SEHNR and CDR2 FQNEAQ (reference sequence). The V end was cut by 4 bases, the J end by 4 bases, with 1 base between. The CDR3 extends over 10 amino acids. The DNA of the CDR3 is TGTGCCAGCAGCTCAGAGACCCAGTACTTC. As protein: CASSSETQYF.

The table lists this clonotype with a few counts. The rearrangement joins TRBV20-1 to TRBJ1-5, with D possibly being TRBD1 (5 bases). V lost 3 bases to trimming and J lost 5 bases, with 17 bases between them. The germline V gene encodes CDR1 DFQATT and CDR2 SNEGSKA (reference sequence). The CDR3 consists of 15 residues. The CDR3 reads CSARQLQGGHQPQHF. For the CDR3, the DNA is TGCAGTGCTAGGCAACTTCAGGGAGGCCATCAGCCCCAGCATTTT.

This clonotype was seen only a few times. The chain links TRBV5-1 to TRBJ2-5, with 8 bases that match TRBD2. Germline trimming cut 6 bases from V and 5 bases from J; bases unmatched to any gene: 15. In germline, CDR1 is SGHRS, CDR2 YFSETQ. This CDR3 comprises 16 residues. In nucleotides, the CDR3 is TGCGCCAGCAATTTATTAGGACTAGCCCCAGGGGAGACCCAGTACTTC. It codes for CASNLLGLAPGETQYF.

The chain employs TRBV6-1 and TRBJ1-2; D may be TRBD1 (5 bases). V dropped 7 bases and J dropped 4 bases, with 16 bases sitting between them. This CDR3 is built from 14 residues. Germline CDR1 and CDR2: MNHNS and SASEGT. Here the CDR3 reads CASTPRGRLYGYTF. The CDR3 DNA sequence: TGTGCCAGCACTCCTAGGGGACGGCTCTATGGCTACACCTTC.

The chain recombines TRBV20-1 with TRBJ1-2; D gene uncertain. The CDR3 is 12 amino acids. V shed 6 bases and J shed 7 bases, with 15 bases lying between them. CDR1 DFQATT and CDR2 SNEGSKA come from the germline V gene (reference sequence). The CDR3 spells CSAPAGVSGYTF. CDR3 DNA sequence: TGCAGTGCCCCCGCCGGGGTTAGTGGCTACACCTTC.

In this sample, this clonotype turned up many times. The chain has TRBV11-2 and TRBJ2-1; unclear D gene. The CDR3 is made up of 15 amino acids. V was trimmed by 4 bases and J by 0 bases, leaving 10 bases between them. The germline V gene has CDR1 SGHAT and CDR2 FQNNGV. CDR3: CASSSTVSSYNEQFF. The CDR3 DNA is TGTGCCAGCAGCTCAACGGTGAGCTCCTACAATGAGCAGTTCTTC. The full variable domain, its missing parts supplied by reference TRBV11-2 and TRBJ2-1, is EAGVAQSPRYKIIEKRQSVAFWCNPISGHATLYWYQQILGQGPKLLIQFQNNGVVDDSQLPKDRFSAERLKGVDSTLKIQPAKLEDSAVYLCASSSTVSSYNEQFFGPGTRLTVL.